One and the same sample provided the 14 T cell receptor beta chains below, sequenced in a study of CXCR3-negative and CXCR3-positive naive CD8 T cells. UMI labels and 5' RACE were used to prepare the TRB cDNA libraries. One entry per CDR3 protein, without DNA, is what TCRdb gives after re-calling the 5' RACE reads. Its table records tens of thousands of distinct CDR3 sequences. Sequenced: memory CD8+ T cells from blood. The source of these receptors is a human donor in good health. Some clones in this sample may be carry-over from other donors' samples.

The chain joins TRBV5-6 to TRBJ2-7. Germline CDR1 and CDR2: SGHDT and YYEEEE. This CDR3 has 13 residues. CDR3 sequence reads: CASSPRRRYEQYF.

The CDR3 here is CASGAGQRSYEQYF. This chain uses TRBV12-5 with TRBJ2-7; TCRdb's D call of TRBD1 is untestable without DNA. The CDR3 extends over 14 amino acids. Per germline, CDR1 LGHNT and CDR2 FRNRAP.

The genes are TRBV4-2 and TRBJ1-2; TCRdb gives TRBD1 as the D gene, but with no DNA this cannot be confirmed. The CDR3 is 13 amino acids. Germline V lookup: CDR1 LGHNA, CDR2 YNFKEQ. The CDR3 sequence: CASSHPRDYGYTF.

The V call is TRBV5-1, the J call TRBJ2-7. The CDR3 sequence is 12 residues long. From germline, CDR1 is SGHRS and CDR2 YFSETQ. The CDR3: CASRAASYEQYF.

This CDR3 is CASSSRTGAVNQPQHF. This chain joins TRBV28 and TRBJ1-5; TCRdb picks TRBD1, but there is no DNA to check that call. The CDR3 is 16 residues long. In germline, CDR1 is MDHEN, CDR2 SYDVKM.

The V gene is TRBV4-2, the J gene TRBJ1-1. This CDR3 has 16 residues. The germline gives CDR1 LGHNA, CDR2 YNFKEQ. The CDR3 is CASSQEEGEENTEAFF.

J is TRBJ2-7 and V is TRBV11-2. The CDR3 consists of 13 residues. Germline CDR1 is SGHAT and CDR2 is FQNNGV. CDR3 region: CASSWGDSYEQYF.

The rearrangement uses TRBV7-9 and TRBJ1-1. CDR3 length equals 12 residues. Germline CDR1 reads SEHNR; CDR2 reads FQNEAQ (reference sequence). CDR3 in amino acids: CASSLERFLAFF.

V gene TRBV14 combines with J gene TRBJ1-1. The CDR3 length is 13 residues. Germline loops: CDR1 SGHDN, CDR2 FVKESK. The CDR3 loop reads CASSSFIYTEAFF.

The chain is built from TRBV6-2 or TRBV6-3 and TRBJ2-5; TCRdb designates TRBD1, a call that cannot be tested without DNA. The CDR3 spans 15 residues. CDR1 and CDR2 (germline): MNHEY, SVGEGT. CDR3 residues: CASSPRGTPQETQYF.

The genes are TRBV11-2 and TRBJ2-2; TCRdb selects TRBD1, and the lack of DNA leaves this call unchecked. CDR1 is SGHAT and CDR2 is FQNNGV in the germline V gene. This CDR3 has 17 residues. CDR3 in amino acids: CASSSIPDRGDTGELFF.

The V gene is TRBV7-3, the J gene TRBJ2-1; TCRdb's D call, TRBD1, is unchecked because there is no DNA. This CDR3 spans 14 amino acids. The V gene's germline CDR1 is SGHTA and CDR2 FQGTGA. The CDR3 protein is CASSEGQGYNEQFF.

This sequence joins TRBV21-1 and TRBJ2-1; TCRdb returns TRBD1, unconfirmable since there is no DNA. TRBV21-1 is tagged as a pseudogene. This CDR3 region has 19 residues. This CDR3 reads CASSKGTDKLNHNYNEQFF.

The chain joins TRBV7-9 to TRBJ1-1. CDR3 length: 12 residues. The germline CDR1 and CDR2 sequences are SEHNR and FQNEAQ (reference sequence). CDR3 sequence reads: CASSFMNTEAFF.